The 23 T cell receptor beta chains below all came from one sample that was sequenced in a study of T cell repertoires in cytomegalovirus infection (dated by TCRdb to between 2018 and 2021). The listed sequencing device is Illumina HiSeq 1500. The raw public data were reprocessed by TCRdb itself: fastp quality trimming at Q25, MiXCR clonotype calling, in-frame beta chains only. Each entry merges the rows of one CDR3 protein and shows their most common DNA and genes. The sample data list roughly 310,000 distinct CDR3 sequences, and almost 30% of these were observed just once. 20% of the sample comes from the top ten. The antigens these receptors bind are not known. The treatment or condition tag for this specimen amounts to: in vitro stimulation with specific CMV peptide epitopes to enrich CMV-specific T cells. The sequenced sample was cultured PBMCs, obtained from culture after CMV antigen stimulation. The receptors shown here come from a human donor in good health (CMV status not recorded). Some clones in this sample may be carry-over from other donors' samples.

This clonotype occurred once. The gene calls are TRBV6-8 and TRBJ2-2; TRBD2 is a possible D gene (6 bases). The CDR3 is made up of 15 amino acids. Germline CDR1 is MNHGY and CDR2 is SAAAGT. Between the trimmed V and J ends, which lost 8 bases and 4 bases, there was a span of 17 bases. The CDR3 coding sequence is TGTGCCAGCGGGGCCGGGACTTTACTCACCGGGGAGCTGTTTTTT. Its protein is CASGAGTLLTGELFF.

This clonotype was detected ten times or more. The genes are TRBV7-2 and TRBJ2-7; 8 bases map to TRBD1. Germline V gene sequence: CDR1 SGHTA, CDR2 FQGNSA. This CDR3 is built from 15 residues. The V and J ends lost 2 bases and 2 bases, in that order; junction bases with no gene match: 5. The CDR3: CASSLLVTGAYEQYF. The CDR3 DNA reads TGTGCCAGCAGCTTACTAGTGACAGGGGCCTACGAGCAGTACTTC. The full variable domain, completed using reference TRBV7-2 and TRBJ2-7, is GAGVSQSPSNKVTEKGKDVELRCDPISGHTALYWYRQSLGQGLEFLIYFQGNSAPDKSGLPSDRFSAERTGGSVSTLTIQRTQQEDSAVYLCASSLLVTGAYEQYFGPGTRLTVT.

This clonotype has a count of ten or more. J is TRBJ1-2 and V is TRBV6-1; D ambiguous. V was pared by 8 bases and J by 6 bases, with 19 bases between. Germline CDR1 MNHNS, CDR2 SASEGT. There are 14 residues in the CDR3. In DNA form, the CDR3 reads TGTGCCAGCCATGAATCGGCCTCGGGAAATGGCTACACCTTC. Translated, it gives CASHESASGNGYTF.

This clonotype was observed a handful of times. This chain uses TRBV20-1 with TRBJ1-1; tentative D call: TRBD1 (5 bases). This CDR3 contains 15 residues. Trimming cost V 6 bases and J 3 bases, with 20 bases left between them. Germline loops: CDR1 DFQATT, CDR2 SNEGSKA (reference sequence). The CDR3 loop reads CSARVLTAWHTEAFF. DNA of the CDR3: TGCAGTGCCAGGGTTTTGACAGCTTGGCACACTGAAGCTTTCTTT.

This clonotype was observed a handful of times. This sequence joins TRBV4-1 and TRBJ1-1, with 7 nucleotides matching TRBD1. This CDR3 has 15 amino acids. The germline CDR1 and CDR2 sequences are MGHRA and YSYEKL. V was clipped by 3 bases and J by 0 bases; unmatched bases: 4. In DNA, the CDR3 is TGCGCCAGCAGCCAGGGGGACAGATTGAACACTGAAGCTTTCTTT. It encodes CASSQGDRLNTEAFF.

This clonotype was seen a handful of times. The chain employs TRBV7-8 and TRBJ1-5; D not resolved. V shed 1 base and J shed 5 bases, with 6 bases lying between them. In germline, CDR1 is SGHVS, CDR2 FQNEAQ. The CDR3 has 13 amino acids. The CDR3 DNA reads TGTGCCAGCAGCTTAGTCCGGGATCAGCCCCAGCATTTT. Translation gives CASSLVRDQPQHF.

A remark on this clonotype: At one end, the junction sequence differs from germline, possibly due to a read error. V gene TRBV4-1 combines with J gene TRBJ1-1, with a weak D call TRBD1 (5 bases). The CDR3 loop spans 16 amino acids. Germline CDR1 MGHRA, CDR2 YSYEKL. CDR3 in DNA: TGCACCAGCAGCCAAGTCTACCTCATTTGGGACGCTGAAGCTTTCTTT. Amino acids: CTSSQVYLIWDAEAFF.

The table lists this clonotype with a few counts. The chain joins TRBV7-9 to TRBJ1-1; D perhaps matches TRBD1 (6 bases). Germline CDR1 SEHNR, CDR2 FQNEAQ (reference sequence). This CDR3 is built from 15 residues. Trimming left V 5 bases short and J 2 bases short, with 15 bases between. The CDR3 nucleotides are TGTGCCAGCAGCCCTCCCACGGGACAAAACACTGAAGCTTTCTTT. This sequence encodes CASSPPTGQNTEAFF. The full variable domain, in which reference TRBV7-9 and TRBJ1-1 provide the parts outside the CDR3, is DTGVSQNPRHKITKRGQNVTFRCDPISEHNRLYWYRQTLGQGPEFLTYFQNEAQLEKSRLLSDRFSAERPKGSFSTLEIQRTEQGDSAMYLCASSPPTGQNTEAFFGQGTRLTVV.

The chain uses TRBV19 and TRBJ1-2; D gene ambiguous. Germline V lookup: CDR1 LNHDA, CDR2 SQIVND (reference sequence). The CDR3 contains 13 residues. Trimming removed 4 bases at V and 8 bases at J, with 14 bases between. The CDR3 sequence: CASSTGAQYGYTF. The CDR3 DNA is TGTGCCAGTAGTACCGGTGCCCAGTACGGCTACACCTTC.

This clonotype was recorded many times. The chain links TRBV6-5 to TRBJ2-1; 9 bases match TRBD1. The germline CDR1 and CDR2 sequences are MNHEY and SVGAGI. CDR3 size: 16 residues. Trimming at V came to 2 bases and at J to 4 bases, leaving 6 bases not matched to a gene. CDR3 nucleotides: TGTGCCAGCAGTTACCGTAGGACAGGGGAATACAATGAGCAGTTCTTC. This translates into CASSYRRTGEYNEQFF.

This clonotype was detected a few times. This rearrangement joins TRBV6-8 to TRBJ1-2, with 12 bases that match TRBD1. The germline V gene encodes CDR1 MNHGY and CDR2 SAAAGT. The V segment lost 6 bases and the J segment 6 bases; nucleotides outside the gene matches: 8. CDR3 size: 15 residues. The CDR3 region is CASRGLGQGADGYTF. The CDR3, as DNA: TGTGCCAGCAGGGGGCTGGGACAGGGGGCGGATGGCTACACCTTC.

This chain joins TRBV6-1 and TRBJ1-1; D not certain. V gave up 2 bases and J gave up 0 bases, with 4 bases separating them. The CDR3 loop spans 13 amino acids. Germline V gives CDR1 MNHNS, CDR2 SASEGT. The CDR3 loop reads CASSETLNTEAFF. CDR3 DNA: TGTGCCAGCAGTGAAACCCTGAACACTGAAGCTTTCTTT.

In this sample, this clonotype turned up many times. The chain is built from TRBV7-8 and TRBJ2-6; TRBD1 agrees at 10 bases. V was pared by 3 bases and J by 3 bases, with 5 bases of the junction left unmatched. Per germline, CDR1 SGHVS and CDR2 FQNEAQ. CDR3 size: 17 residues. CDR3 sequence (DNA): TGTGCCAGCAGCTTGGGGACAGGGGTATTTGGGGCCAACGTCCTGACTTTC. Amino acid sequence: CASSLGTGVFGANVLTF.

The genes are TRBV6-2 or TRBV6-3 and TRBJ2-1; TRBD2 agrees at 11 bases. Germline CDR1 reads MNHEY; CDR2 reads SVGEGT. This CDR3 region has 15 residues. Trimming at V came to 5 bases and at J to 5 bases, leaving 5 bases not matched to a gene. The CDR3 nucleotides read TGTGCCAGCAGTCTTAGCGGGAGGGCCCACAATGAGCAGTTCTTC. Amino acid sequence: CASSLSGRAHNEQFF.

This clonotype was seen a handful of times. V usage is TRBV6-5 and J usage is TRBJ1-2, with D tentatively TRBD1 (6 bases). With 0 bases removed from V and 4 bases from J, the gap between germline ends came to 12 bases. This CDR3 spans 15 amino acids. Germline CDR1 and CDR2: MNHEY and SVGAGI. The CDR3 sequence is CASSYSGGAGYGYTF. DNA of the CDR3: TGTGCCAGCAGTTACTCGGGGGGCGCAGGCTATGGCTACACCTTC.

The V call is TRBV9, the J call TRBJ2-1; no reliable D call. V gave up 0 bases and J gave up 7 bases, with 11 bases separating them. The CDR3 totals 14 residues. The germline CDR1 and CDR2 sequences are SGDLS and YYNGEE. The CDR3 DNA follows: TGTGCCAGCAGCGTAGTGGACGGTGGAAATGAGCAGTTCTTC. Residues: CASSVVDGGNEQFF.

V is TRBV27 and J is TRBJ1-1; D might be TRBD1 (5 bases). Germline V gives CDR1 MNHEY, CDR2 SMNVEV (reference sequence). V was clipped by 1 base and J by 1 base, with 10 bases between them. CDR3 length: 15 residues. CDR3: CASSLYAGPNTEAFF. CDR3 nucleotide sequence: TGTGCCAGCAGTTTATATGCAGGGCCGAACACTGAAGCTTTCTTT.

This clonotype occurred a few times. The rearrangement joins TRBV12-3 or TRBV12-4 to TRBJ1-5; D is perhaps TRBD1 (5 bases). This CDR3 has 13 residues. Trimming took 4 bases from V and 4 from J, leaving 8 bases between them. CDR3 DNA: TGTGCCAGCAGTTCCGGACATAATCAGCCCCAGCATTTT. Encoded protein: CASSSGHNQPQHF.

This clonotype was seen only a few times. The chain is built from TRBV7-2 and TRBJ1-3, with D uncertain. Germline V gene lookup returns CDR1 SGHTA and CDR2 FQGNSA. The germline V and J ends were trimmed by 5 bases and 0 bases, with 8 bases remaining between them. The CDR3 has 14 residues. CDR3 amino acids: CASSPMISGNTIYF. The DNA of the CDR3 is TGTGCCAGCAGCCCCATGATCTCTGGAAACACCATATATTTT.

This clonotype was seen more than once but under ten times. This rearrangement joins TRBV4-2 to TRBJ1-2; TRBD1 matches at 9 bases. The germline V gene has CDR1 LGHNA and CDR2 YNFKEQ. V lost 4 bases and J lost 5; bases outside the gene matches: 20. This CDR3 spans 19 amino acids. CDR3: CASSRRDRVGSPSHYGYTF. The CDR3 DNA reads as TGTGCCAGCAGCCGCCGGGACAGGGTGGGCAGTCCCTCTCATTATGGCTACACCTTC.

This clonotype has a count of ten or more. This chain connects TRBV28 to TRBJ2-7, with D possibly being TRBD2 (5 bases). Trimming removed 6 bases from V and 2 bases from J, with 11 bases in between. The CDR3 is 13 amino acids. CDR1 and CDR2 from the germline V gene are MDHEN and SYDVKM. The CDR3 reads CASRAGPTYEQYF. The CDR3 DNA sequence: TGTGCCAGCAGGGCGGGTCCAACCTACGAGCAGTACTTC.

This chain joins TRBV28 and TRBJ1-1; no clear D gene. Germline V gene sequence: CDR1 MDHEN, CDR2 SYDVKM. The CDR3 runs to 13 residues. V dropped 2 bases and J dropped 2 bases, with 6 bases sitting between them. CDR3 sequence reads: CASSLADNTEAFF. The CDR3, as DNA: TGTGCCAGCAGTTTAGCGGACAACACTGAAGCTTTCTTT.

Here the CDR3 reads CAISESSYNTEAFF. As DNA, the CDR3 is TGTGCCATCAGTGAGTCATCCTATAACACTGAAGCTTTCTTT. This sequence joins TRBV10-3 and TRBJ1-1, with unresolved D. Germline V lookup: CDR1 ENHRY, CDR2 SYGVKD. CDR3 size: 14 residues. V lost 0 bases and J 2 bases, leaving 7 bases between the germline ends.